Detailed here is one T cell receptor (beta chain). What it recognizes is unknown. This entry belongs to a study of T cells in localized non-small cell lung cancer. Per the germline V gene, CDR1 is MNHNS and CDR2 is SASEGT. This CDR3 spans 14 amino acids. Trimming stripped 1 base from V and 3 bases from J, with 9 bases between. Only in-frame clones appear in the TCRdb table, and some are missing; sequencing was by immunoSEQ multiplex PCR. The repertoire consists of approximately 47,000 clones, with approximately 86% occurring once and the leading ten covering roughly 2.5%. Study-wide findings and caveats: A raised T cell density in blood coincided with lengthier overall survival. There were a median 57 of the top 100 tumor clones appearing in adjacent lung. Uninvolved adjacent lung, not tumor, had the highest T cell clonality. Sequencing, confined to only one tumor region, leaves heterogeneity possible.

The TCR comes from a man between 40 and 70 years old with stage II lung adenocarcinoma. The chain is built from TRBV6-1 and TRBJ2-5; D ambiguous. This specimen was PBMCs, taken before any cancer treatment. The DNA of the CDR3 is TGTGCCAGCAGTGAAGGGGGAAAGGAAGAGACCCAGTACTTC. Amino acid sequence: CASSEGGKEETQYF.